This record looks at one TCR beta chain sequence and its context. Its antigen is currently unknown. TCRdb keeps only in-frame clones here, not all; method: immunoSEQ multiplex PCR. The table lists around 120,000 clones, 80% to 90% of them singletons. These data belong to a study of T cell responses to AZD1222 COVID-19 vaccine. Study conclusions and caveats: CD4 TCRs linked to vaccination spanned spike, dominating at 160-218 and 743-854.

The CDR3 is 13 residues long. CDR1 is MDHEN, CDR2 SYDVKM, per germline. Deletions cut 3 bases from V and 6 bases from J, with 9 bases between. The sample was peripheral blood, taken on day 0 of AZD1222 vaccination. J is TRBJ2-1 and V is TRBV28; D not resolved. The TCR comes from an adult in good health. CDR3 in amino acids: CASSFPPRNEQFF. DNA for the CDR3: TGTGCCAGCAGTTTCCCCCCCCGCAATGAGCAGTTCTTC.